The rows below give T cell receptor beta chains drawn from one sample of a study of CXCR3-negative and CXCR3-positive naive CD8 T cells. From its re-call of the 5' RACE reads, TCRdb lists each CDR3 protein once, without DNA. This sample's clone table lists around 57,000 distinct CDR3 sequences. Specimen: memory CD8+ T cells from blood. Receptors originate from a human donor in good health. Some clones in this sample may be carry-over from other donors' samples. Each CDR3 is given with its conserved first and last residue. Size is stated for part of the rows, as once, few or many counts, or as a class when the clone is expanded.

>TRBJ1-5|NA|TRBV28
CASATRLSGLGQPQHF
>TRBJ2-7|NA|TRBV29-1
CSVELRGSSYEQYF
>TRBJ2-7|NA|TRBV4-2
CASSQELAASYEQYF
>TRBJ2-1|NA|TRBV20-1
CSARDVAGGDNEQFF
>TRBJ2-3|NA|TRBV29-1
CSVSGTGPGDTQYF
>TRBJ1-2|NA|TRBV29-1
CSVFSVEGRYTF
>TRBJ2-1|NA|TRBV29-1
CSVEGRGPPYNEQFF
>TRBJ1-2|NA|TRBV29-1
CSVEQGAGSGYTF
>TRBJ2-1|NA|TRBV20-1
CSARPMTGGDHNEQFF
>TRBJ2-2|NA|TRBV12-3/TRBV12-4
CASSPGTGHTGELFF
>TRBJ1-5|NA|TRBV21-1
CASSKGPYSNQPQHF
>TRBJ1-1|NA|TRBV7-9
CASSAASQNTEAFF
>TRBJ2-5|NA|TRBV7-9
CASSYPRDTLLGETQYF
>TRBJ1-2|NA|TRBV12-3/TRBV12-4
CASSLTGYGYTF
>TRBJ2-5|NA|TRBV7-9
CASVAPGLDGGLSYQETQYF
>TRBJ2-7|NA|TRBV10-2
CASSAGDYYEQYF
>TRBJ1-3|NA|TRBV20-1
CSARKEGPNRASGNTIYF
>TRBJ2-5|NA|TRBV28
CASSRLGRETQYF
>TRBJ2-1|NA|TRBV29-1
CSVEGTDSYNEQFF
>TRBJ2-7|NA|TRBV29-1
CSVGTGVPYEQYF
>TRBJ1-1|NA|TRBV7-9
CASSSYHANTEAFF
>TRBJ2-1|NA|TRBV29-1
CSVQGFGSYNEQFF
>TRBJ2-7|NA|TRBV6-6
CASSSLPLSEQYF
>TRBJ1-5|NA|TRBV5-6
CASSLGNQPQRF
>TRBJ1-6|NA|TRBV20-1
CSAQPGGSLENSPLHF
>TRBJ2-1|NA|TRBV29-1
CSVDLGGSEQFF
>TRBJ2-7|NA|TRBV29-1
CSAGDGSSYEQYF
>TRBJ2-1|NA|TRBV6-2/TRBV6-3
CASSLGLYNEQFF
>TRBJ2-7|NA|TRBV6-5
CASSPTAGTGDPEQYF
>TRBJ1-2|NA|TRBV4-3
CASSQDLGTGFPYGYTF
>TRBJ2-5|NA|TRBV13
CASSSRALETQYF
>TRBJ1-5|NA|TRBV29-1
CSVAADVAGQPQHF
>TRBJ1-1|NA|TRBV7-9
CASSLPQLNTEAFF
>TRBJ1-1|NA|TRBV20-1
CSALYRDRASTEAFF
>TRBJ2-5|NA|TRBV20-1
CSAREGTSGKETQYF
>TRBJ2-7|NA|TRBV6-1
CASTQEGIYEQYF
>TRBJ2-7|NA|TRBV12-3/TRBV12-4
CASSPTSQPSYEQYF
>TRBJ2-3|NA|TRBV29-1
CSVEAGTTDTQYF
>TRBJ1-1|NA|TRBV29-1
CSVDTGLWSTEAFF
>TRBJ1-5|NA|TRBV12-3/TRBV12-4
CASSDYSNQPQHF
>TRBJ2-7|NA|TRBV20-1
CSARPRDRISEQYF
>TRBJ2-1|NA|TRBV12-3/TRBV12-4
CASTSGNEQFF
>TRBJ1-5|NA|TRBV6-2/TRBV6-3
CASRTTRSQHF
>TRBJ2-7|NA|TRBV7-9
CASSPGAYEQYF
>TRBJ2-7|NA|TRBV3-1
CASSQVRVSFYEQYF
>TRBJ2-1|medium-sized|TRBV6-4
CASSDGLAGGIGEQFF
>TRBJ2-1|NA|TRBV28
CASSTASPSFHEQFF
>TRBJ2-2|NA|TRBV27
CASSPRAWGGGIEELFF
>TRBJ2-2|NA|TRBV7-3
CASSRTGNTGELFF
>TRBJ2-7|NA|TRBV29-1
CSVEIGGPSYEQYF
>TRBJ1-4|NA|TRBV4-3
CASSQDRGTGDEKLFF
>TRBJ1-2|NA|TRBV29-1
CSVGAGTLYTF
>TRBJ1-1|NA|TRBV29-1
CSVEQGGHTEAFF
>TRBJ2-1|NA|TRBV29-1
CSVEGGGRDNEQFF
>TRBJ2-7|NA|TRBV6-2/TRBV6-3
CATIGHFADEQYF
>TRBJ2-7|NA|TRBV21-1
CASSSRGGWNEQYF
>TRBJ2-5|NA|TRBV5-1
CASSFSSQETQYF
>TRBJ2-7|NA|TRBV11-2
CASSLYTSGYEQYF
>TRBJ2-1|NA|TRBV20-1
CSARDTGGPYNEQFF